This TCR beta chain is from a study of identical twins (TCRdb year 2016). With respect to the entire study: To test whether fetal clonotypes persist, this study deep-sequenced TCR alpha and beta repertoires from monozygotic twins, from unrelated adults of various ages, and from cord blood. To rule out contamination, replicate twin experiments were performed at different times with different library preparation protocols.

Taken from cysteine to valine, the CDR3 has 15 residues. Only the CDR3 part of the read is kept: 45 bases, read in frame from the first base. Sequences SGHDT (CDR1) and YYEEEE (CDR2) are obtained from the germline V gene. Between the V and J ends, shortened by 4 bases and 0 bases respectively, the junction contains 14 bases. Every donor in the study was a healthy Caucasian. Three pairs of female monozygotic twins, all aged roughly 18 to 29 years, were included in the twin cohort. Positive isolation kits from Invitrogen were used to isolate CD4+ and CD8+ T cell populations. Ten or more counts support this clonotype. Its antigen remains undetermined. No qualities accompany the bases; no much larger clone lies one base away. Receptors were amplified or captured by 5' RACE. Sequencing relied on an Illumina HiSeq 2000. Template switching introduced a universal primer binding site; the final cDNA contained a unique molecular identifier, enabling accurate counting of TCR cDNA molecules. Specific primers in the conserved constant-segment region were used to synthesize first-strand cDNA for TCR alpha and beta chains. Each cDNA library was double barcoded, with a SMART-Mk sample barcode plus Illumina barcodes, to control for contamination. TruSeq adapter sequences along with Illumina sample barcodes were introduced in two successive PCR steps. TCR alpha and beta cDNA libraries were sequenced on the Illumina HiSeq platform with custom primers. Turning to the authors' computational methods: Unique molecular identifiers were extracted from raw reads with MiGEC, and CDR3 positions were determined with MiXCR. Recombination models were inferred per individual with the repgenHMM and IGoR tools using an EM algorithm. The analysis of shared clonotypes was done with the tcR package in R, with sharing normalized by the product of cloneset sizes. To study raw recombination without the effects of thymic and clonal selection, out-of-frame nonproductive sequences were analyzed. The public reads were reprocessed in TCRdb via fastp at Q25 and MiXCR, keeping in-frame beta chains. Merged by CDR3 protein, the rows form single entries marked with the most common genes and DNA. The V and J calls were not made by the authors but by TCRdb's processing. The sample table holds some 300,000 distinct CDR3 sequences, of which more than 9% were seen once. In total, the top ten clones hold approximately 7.5% of the sample.

What the work shows at the level of the full study, not this receptor alone: Conclusions relied on cross-sectional statistical analysis, since the same donors could not be followed over many years. Recombination models systematically underestimated out-of-frame TCR alpha sharing in monozygotic twins but agreed with sharing between unrelated individuals. Invariant T cells such as MAIT and iNKT could partly confound zero-insertion analyses, although diverse VJ usage argued against such confounding for most clonotypes. Out-of-frame TCR alpha sequences shared between twins showed an excess of low generation-probability sequences compared with coincidental sharing between unrelated individuals. A weaker excess of twin sharing was found in beta out-of-frame sequences because the signal-to-noise ratio was lowered by fewer shared sequences. Fewer insertions were carried by abundant cord blood beta clonotypes; a weaker similar trend was observed in young adult naive repertoires, while no such trend was observed in memory repertoires.

Another study also made use of these data, one on yellow fever vaccine responses in identical twins. The second study's paper adds: The authors reported that the T cell response to vaccination in identical twins appeared partly convergent and partly personalized. In the study, vaccine-responding T cell clones were precisely tracked in identical twins.

Sequenced: CD8+ T cells sorted from blood. This chain joins TRBV5-6 to TRBJ2-7, with the D assignment possibly TRBD1 or TRBD2, given 6 matching bases for each. The origin of this receptor is a woman younger than 30 in good health. The sequenced DNA: TGTGCCAGCAGCGGAGGACAGACTAGCTCCTACGAGCAGTACGTC. It codes for CASSGGQTSSYEQYV.